This TCR beta chain is from a study of beta chain features in type 1 diabetes. Overall study findings and caveats: PCR might favor shorter templates, equally in patients and controls. Type 1 diabetes patients had TCRB CDR3s that were shorter (moderately but significantly so) in all four CD4+ subsets. Diminished insertions and augmented deletions at VDJ junctions characterized type 1 diabetes patients.

Sequencing targeted expressed TCRB transcripts, as all isolated RNA had been reverse transcribed. This table comes from immunoSEQ multiplex PCR, and its TCRdb copy is limited to in-frame clones, with some not included. The sample holds 230,000 or so clones; roughly 17% are singletons and the top ten take more than 0.075%. On this clone itself: Its antigen is unknown.

Based on CD45RO/CCR7/CD25/CD127/CD95/CD27, CD4+ regulatory, stem cell-like memory, naive and central memory cells were sorted. Trimming removed 3 bases from V and 1 base from J; junction bases left unmatched: 5. Germline values: CDR1 SGHRS, CDR2 YFSETQ. This CDR3 is 15 amino acids long. The sample taken for sequencing was naive CD4+ T cells from blood. This chain uses TRBV5-1 with TRBJ2-3, with TRBD1 matching over 7 bases. The source is a man aged 25 to 40 with type 1 diabetes. The CDR3 loop reads CASSSGQVRTDTQYF. In nucleotides, the CDR3 is TGCGCCAGCAGCTCAGGACAGGTCCGCACAGATACGCAGTATTTT.